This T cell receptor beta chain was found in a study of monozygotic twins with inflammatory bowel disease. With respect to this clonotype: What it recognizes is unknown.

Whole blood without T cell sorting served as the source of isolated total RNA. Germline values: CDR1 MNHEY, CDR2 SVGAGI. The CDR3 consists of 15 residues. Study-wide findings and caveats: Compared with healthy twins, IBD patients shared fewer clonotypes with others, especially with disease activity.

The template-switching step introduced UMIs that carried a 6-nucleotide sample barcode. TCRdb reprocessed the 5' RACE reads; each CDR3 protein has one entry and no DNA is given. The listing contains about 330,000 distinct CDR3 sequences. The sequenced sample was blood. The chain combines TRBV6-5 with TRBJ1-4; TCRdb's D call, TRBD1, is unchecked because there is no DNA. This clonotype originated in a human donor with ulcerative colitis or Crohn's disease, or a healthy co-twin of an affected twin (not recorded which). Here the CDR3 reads CASSSPGGGGEKLFF.